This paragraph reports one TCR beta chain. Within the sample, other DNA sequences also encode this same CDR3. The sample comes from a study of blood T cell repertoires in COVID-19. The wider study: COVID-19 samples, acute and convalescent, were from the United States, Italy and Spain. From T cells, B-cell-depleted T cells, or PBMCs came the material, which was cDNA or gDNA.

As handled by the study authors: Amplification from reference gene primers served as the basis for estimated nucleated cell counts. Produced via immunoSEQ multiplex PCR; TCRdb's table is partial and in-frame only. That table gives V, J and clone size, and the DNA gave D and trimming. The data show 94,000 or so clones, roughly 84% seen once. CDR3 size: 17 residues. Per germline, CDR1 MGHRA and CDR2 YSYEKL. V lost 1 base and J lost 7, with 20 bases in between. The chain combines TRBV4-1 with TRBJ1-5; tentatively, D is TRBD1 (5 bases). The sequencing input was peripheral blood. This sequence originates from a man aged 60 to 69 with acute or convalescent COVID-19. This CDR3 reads CASSQATGVGVKQPQHF. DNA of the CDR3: TGCGCCAGCAGCCAAGCCACGGGGGTAGGGGTGAAGCAGCCCCAGCATTTT.